This T cell receptor beta chain is drawn from a study of identical twins. Overall study results and limits: It was cross-sectional statistical analysis, not following the same donors, that the conclusions relied on.

This clonotype was seen a handful of times. The antigen is undetermined. Trimming removed 2 bases from V and 2 bases from J, with 11 bases in between. This CDR3 has 15 amino acids. The germline gives CDR1 SGHTA, CDR2 FQGNSA. TCRdb analysed the 5' RACE reads with MiXCR anew, one entry per CDR3 protein. This repertoire shows roughly 470,000 distinct CDR3 sequences, roughly an eighth found once; its top ten account for approximately 0.9%. All donors were healthy Caucasians. These data were likewise used in another study, on yellow fever vaccine responses in identical twins.

The V gene is TRBV7-2, the J gene TRBJ2-3; D unresolved. This TCR derives from a woman aged 18-35 years in good health. Sequenced: CD4+ T cells sorted from blood. CDR3 in amino acids: CASSLTAYLTDTQYF. The CDR3 coding sequence is TGTGCCAGCAGCTTAACTGCCTACCTCACAGATACGCAGTATTTT. The full variable domain, its missing parts supplied by reference TRBV7-2 and TRBJ2-3, is GAGVSQSPSNKVTEKGKDVELRCDPISGHTALYWYRQSLGQGLEFLIYFQGNSAPDKSGLPSDRFSAERTGGSVSTLTIQRTQQEDSAVYLCASSLTAYLTDTQYFGPGTRLTVL.